This TCR beta chain comes out of a study of shared clonotypes between healthy human individuals. This CDR3 comprises 15 residues. J lost 9 bases, V lost 0 bases, and 8 bases had no gene match. Germline CDR1 is SGHRS and CDR2 is YFSETQ. Repertoires were generated with immunoSEQ multiplex PCR, while TCRdb's copy carries only in-frame clones and drops some. Of hundreds of thousands of clones listed, approximately 96% are singletons. About this clone itself: Its antigen is unknown.

Findings and caveats of the study: Clonotype sharing across donors was expected to vary with sequencing depth. In general, naive subsets displayed greater estimated richness than memory subsets did.

Selected positively for CCR7 and CD45RO-negative, naive CD8 cells excluded terminally differentiated effector memory CD45RA+ cells. The TCR was taken from a woman aged 30 to 39 in good health. Sequenced: naive CD8+ T cells sorted from blood. This chain connects TRBV5-1 to TRBJ2-3, with TRBD2 identical over 9 bases. CDR3 coding DNA: TGCGCCAGCAGCTTGGCCGTTAGCGGGAGAGACACGCAGTATTTT. Its protein product is CASSLAVSGRDTQYF.